This TCR beta chain was retrieved from a study of blood T cell repertoires in COVID-19. This clone was observed once. V was clipped by 9 bases and J by 5 bases, with 29 bases between them. The CDR3 covers 18 residues. Germline-derived CDR1 and CDR2 are MNHEY and SMNVEV (reference sequence). The repertoire was sequenced with immunoSEQ multiplex PCR; TCRdb's copy has only in-frame clones and lacks some. The sample yields approximately 300,000 clones, roughly 90% seen once. This clonotype was obtained from a woman aged 25 to 39 with COVID-19, enrolled during active disease. V is TRBV27 and J is TRBJ2-1; a weak D match, TRBD2 (5 bases). The sample comprised peripheral blood. The CDR3 loop reads CARVAWTGIHTGHNEQFF. CDR3 coding DNA: TGTGCCAGGGTAGCATGGACGGGGATCCATACGGGTCACAATGAGCAGTTCTTC.